This T cell receptor beta chain stems from a study of blood T cell repertoires in COVID-19. This clone has a single count. Assignment of participants to cohorts was predicated upon participant-reported clinical history. The ends were cut back, 4 bases at V and 6 bases at J, with 14 bases in the middle. This CDR3 region has 14 residues. From germline, CDR1 is SGHRS and CDR2 YFSETQ. Assay used: immunoSEQ multiplex PCR; TCRdb lists only in-frame clones, some missing. The data contain some 270,000 clones, about 90% of them singletons. This receptor was identified in a woman aged 55-69 years who had recovered from COVID-19. V and J are TRBV5-1 and TRBJ1-5; maybe TRBD1 (5 bases). The sequenced material came from PBMCs or T cells enriched from blood (not recorded which). The CDR3 is CASSATQEGQPQHF. Written as DNA, the CDR3 is TGCGCCAGCAGCGCGACACAGGAAGGTCAGCCCCAGCATTTT.